The subject of this entry is one TCR beta chain. The same CDR3 is also encoded by other DNA sequences in this sample. This CDR3 has 11 amino acids. Germline V gene lookup returns CDR1 DFQATT and CDR2 SNEGSKA (reference sequence). Trimming left V 3 bases short and J 4 bases short, with 7 bases between. This specimen belongs to a study of cytomegalovirus exposure and HLA in healthy donors. As for the study in general: Among several hundred genotyped donors, around 80% fell in the Caucasian-associated ancestry cluster.

Use of 60 Vbeta and 13 Jbeta primers characterized the PCR. Only in-frame clones appear in the TCRdb table, and some are missing; sequencing was by immunoSEQ multiplex PCR. The sample holds around 60,000 clones; roughly 71% are singletons and the top ten take around a quarter. This chain joins TRBV20-1 and TRBJ2-7, with D perhaps matching TRBD2 (5 bases). The clonotype comes from a man in his fifties or sixties in good health and CMV-seropositive. The sequencing input was PBMCs. The CDR3 reads CSARAGYEQYF. The CDR3, as DNA: TGCAGTGCTAGGGCGGGTTACGAGCAGTACTTC.